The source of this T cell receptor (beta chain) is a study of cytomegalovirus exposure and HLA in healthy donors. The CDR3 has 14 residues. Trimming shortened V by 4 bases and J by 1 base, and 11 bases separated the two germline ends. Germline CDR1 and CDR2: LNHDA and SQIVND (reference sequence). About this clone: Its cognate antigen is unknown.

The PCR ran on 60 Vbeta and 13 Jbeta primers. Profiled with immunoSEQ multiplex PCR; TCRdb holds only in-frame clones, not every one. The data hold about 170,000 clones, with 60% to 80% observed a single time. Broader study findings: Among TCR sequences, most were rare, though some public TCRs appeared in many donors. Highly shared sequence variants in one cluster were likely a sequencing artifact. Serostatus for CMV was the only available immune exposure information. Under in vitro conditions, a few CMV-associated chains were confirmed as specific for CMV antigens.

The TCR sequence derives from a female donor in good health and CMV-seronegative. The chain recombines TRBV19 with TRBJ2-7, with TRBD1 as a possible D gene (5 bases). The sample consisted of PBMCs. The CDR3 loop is CASSTPGISYEQYF. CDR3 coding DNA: TGTGCCAGTAGTACCCCAGGGATTTCCTACGAGCAGTACTTC.